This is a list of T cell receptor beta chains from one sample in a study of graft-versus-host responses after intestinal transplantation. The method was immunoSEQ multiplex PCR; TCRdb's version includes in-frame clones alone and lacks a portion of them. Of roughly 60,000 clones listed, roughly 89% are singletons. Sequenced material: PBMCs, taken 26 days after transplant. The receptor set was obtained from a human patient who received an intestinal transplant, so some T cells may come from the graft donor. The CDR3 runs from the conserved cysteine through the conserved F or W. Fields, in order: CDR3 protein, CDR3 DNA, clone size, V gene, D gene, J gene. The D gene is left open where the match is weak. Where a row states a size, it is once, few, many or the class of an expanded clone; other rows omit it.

cdr3_aa: CASSLSQVGELFF; cdr3_nt: TGTGCCAGCAGTTTATCGCAGGTCGGGGAGCTGTTTTTT; clone_size: NA; v_call: TRBV27; d_call: NA; j_call: TRBJ2-2
cdr3_aa: CASSLVAGGPNTEAFF; cdr3_nt: TGCGCCAGCAGCTTGGTGGCAGGGGGCCCGAACACTGAAGCTTTCTTT; clone_size: NA; v_call: TRBV5-1; d_call: TRBD1; j_call: TRBJ1-1
cdr3_aa: CASSFDRYEQYF; cdr3_nt: TGTGCCAGCAGCTTTGACAGATACGAGCAGTACTTC; clone_size: NA; v_call: TRBV7-8; d_call: NA; j_call: TRBJ2-7
cdr3_aa: CASSLGRFQPQHF; cdr3_nt: TGTGCCAGCAGTTTAGGCCGTTTTCAGCCCCAGCATTTT; clone_size: NA; v_call: TRBV27; d_call: NA; j_call: TRBJ1-5
cdr3_aa: CASSYSGKNIQYF; cdr3_nt: TGTGCCAGCAGTTACTCCGGCAAAAACATTCAGTACTTC; clone_size: NA; v_call: TRBV6-5; d_call: NA; j_call: TRBJ2-4
cdr3_aa: CASSYLGQGVGNIQYF; cdr3_nt: TGTGCCAGCAGTTACTTGGGACAGGGGGTGGGAAACATTCAGTACTTC; clone_size: NA; v_call: TRBV6-5; d_call: TRBD1; j_call: TRBJ2-4
cdr3_aa: CAWSVSRGTEAFF; cdr3_nt: TGTGCCTGGAGTGTCAGCAGGGGGACTGAAGCTTTCTTT; clone_size: NA; v_call: TRBV30; d_call: TRBD1; j_call: TRBJ1-1
cdr3_aa: CASSLGPFYTEAFF; cdr3_nt: TGTGCCAGCAGTTTAGGGCCTTTCTACACTGAAGCTTTCTTT; clone_size: once; v_call: TRBV27; d_call: NA; j_call: TRBJ1-1
cdr3_aa: CASSFLADGDNEQFF; cdr3_nt: TGCGCCAGCAGCTTTCTAGCGGATGGGGACAATGAGCAGTTCTTC; clone_size: NA; v_call: TRBV5-1; d_call: TRBD2; j_call: TRBJ2-1
cdr3_aa: CASSWPWRLAGPDTQYF; cdr3_nt: TGTGCCAGCAGCTGGCCCTGGAGACTAGCAGGCCCAGATACGCAGTATTTT; clone_size: NA; v_call: TRBV7-8; d_call: TRBD2; j_call: TRBJ2-3
cdr3_aa: CASSFVAGWTDTQYF; cdr3_nt: TGTGCCAGCAGCTTCGTAGCGGGCTGGACAGATACGCAGTATTTT; clone_size: NA; v_call: TRBV7-2; d_call: TRBD2; j_call: TRBJ2-3
cdr3_aa: CASSETGTGPSGNTIYF; cdr3_nt: TGTGCCAGCAGTGAAACCGGGACAGGCCCCTCTGGAAACACCATATATTTT; clone_size: NA; v_call: TRBV25-1; d_call: TRBD1; j_call: TRBJ1-3
cdr3_aa: CASSLGTGEIYEQYF; cdr3_nt: TGTGCCAGCAGCTTAGGGACAGGGGAGATCTACGAGCAGTACTTC; clone_size: NA; v_call: TRBV7-6; d_call: TRBD1; j_call: TRBJ2-7
cdr3_aa: CASSLAGQGGETQYF; cdr3_nt: TGTGCCAGCAGCTTAGCGGGGCAGGGCGGAGAGACCCAGTACTTC; clone_size: NA; v_call: TRBV7-2; d_call: NA; j_call: TRBJ2-5
cdr3_aa: CASSRYREPSGNTIYF; cdr3_nt: TGTGCCAGCAGCCGCTACAGGGAGCCCTCTGGAAACACCATATATTTT; clone_size: NA; v_call: TRBV9; d_call: NA; j_call: TRBJ1-3
cdr3_aa: CASSAPSGGADTQYF; cdr3_nt: TGTGCCAGCAGTGCCCCTAGCGGGGGTGCCGATACGCAGTATTTT; clone_size: NA; v_call: TRBV6-1; d_call: TRBD2; j_call: TRBJ2-3
cdr3_aa: CASSDTADQPQHF; cdr3_nt: TGTGCCAGCAGCGACACAGCGGATCAGCCCCAGCATTTT; clone_size: NA; v_call: TRBV2; d_call: NA; j_call: TRBJ1-5
cdr3_aa: CASSEGTGPEKLFF; cdr3_nt: TGCGCCAGCAGTGAAGGGACAGGGCCTGAAAAACTGTTTTTT; clone_size: NA; v_call: TRBV10-2; d_call: TRBD1; j_call: TRBJ1-4
cdr3_aa: CASSAGAGRTDTQYF; cdr3_nt: TGTGCCAGCAGCGCCGGAGCGGGCCGCACAGATACGCAGTATTTT; clone_size: once; v_call: TRBV9; d_call: NA; j_call: TRBJ2-3
cdr3_aa: CASSFLGANQPQHF; cdr3_nt: TGTGCCAGCAGTTTCCTGGGGGCGAATCAGCCCCAGCATTTT; clone_size: NA; v_call: TRBV27; d_call: NA; j_call: TRBJ1-5
cdr3_aa: CASSGQGTIQYF; cdr3_nt: TGTGCCAGCAGTGGACAGGGGACCATTCAGTACTTC; clone_size: NA; v_call: TRBV5-6; d_call: TRBD1; j_call: TRBJ2-4
cdr3_aa: CASSQTDSYEQYF; cdr3_nt: TGTGCCAGCAGCCAGACAGACTCCTACGAGCAGTACTTC; clone_size: NA; v_call: TRBV7-6; d_call: NA; j_call: TRBJ2-7
cdr3_aa: CASSLKGAGYEQYF; cdr3_nt: TGTGCCAGCAGTCTTAAGGGGGCAGGCTACGAGCAGTACTTC; clone_size: once; v_call: TRBV27; d_call: TRBD1; j_call: TRBJ2-7
cdr3_aa: CASSQERGPGTEAFF; cdr3_nt: TGCGCCAGCAGCCAAGAGCGGGGGCCTGGCACTGAAGCTTTCTTT; clone_size: NA; v_call: TRBV4-1; d_call: NA; j_call: TRBJ1-1
cdr3_aa: CASSADRVGGYTF; cdr3_nt: TGTGCCAGCAGTGCCGACAGGGTGGGTGGCTACACCTTC; clone_size: NA; v_call: TRBV28; d_call: TRBD1; j_call: TRBJ1-2
cdr3_aa: CAWSRGRGARREQYF; cdr3_nt: TGTGCCTGGAGCCGGGGGCGGGGGGCCCGTCGGGAGCAGTACTTC; clone_size: NA; v_call: TRBV30; d_call: TRBD2; j_call: TRBJ2-7
cdr3_aa: CASSLLAGSYEQYF; cdr3_nt: TGTGCCAGCAGTTTACTAGCGGGTTCCTACGAGCAGTACTTC; clone_size: NA; v_call: TRBV28; d_call: TRBD2; j_call: TRBJ2-7
cdr3_aa: CASSLTIAGGLYNEQFF; cdr3_nt: TGTGCCAGCAGCCTTACCATAGCGGGAGGGCTTTACAATGAGCAGTTCTTC; clone_size: NA; v_call: TRBV5-6; d_call: TRBD2; j_call: TRBJ2-1
cdr3_aa: CASSIVQGGTGGYTF; cdr3_nt: TGTGCCAGTAGTATAGTACAGGGCGGCACGGGGGGCTACACCTTC; clone_size: NA; v_call: TRBV19; d_call: NA; j_call: TRBJ1-2
cdr3_aa: CASRETASPNTEAFF; cdr3_nt: TGTGCCAGCAGGGAGACAGCGTCCCCGAACACTGAAGCTTTCTTT; clone_size: NA; v_call: TRBV6-1; d_call: NA; j_call: TRBJ1-1
cdr3_aa: CASSDGAGGPDTQYF; cdr3_nt: TGTGCCAGCAGTGACGGGGCGGGGGGGCCAGATACGCAGTATTTT; clone_size: NA; v_call: TRBV6-4; d_call: TRBD2; j_call: TRBJ2-3
cdr3_aa: CASSPGPWEGTYEQYF; cdr3_nt: TGTGCCAGCAGTCCAGGCCCTTGGGAGGGCACCTACGAGCAGTACTTC; clone_size: NA; v_call: TRBV28; d_call: TRBD2; j_call: TRBJ2-7